Shown below are 19 T cell receptor beta chains from a single sample sequenced in a study of T cell responses to AZD1222 COVID-19 vaccine. Libraries were prepared by immunoSEQ multiplex PCR; TCRdb keeps only in-frame clonotypes and omits some of them. The table has nearly 110,000 clones, 70% to 90% seen once. The specimen was peripheral blood, collected 28 days after the second AZD1222 dose. The receptors come from an adult who received the AZD1222 COVID-19 vaccine.

V usage is TRBV18 and J usage is TRBJ2-2; 10 bases line up with TRBD2. The V and J ends lost 4 bases and 4 bases, in that order; junction bases with no gene match: 3. From germline, CDR1 is KGHSH and CDR2 LQKENI. CDR3 length: 15 amino acids. The DNA for the CDR3 is TGTGCCAGCTCACAAGGACTAGCGGTCACCGGGGAGCTGTTTTTT. Protein product: CASSQGLAVTGELFF. Based on the CDR3 plus reference TRBV18 and TRBJ2-2, the full variable domain is NAGVMQNPRHLVRRRGQEARLRCSPMKGHSHVYWYRQLPEEGLKFMVYLQKENIIDESGMPKERFSAEFPKEGPSILRIQQVVRGDSAAYFCASSQGLAVTGELFFGEGSRLTVL.

The chain links TRBV2 to TRBJ1-1; TRBD1 aligns across 8 bases. The CDR3 is 11 amino acids. The junction had 5 bases not matched to a gene; V was cut back by 10 bases and J by 7 bases. The germline V gene encodes CDR1 SNHLY and CDR2 FYNNEI. The CDR3 region is CANYRGVEAFF. The CDR3 DNA is TGTGCCAACTACAGGGGGGTTGAAGCTTTCTTT.

This clone is a singleton in its sample. V is TRBV20-1 and J is TRBJ1-1, with D perhaps TRBD1 (6 bases). Trimming removed 3 bases from V and 1 base from J, with 12 bases in between. The CDR3 has 14 residues. Per the germline V gene, CDR1 is DFQATT and CDR2 is SNEGSKA (reference sequence). Here the CDR3 reads CSASRGHANTEAFF. The CDR3, as DNA: TGCAGTGCTAGTCGGGGACACGCGAACACTGAAGCTTTCTTT.

The V gene is TRBV3-1 (or the pseudogene TRBV3-2), the J gene TRBJ2-1; 16 nucleotides agree with TRBD2. The CDR3 spans 17 residues. Germline CDR1 is LGHDT and CDR2 is YNNKEL (reference sequence). Trimming took 3 bases from V and 6 from J; bases not matched to a gene: 5. CDR3 coding DNA: TGTGCCAGCAGCCAGGGACTAGCGGGGGGGCCCGGCAATGAGCAGTTCTTC. The encoded protein is CASSQGLAGGPGNEQFF.

This clone occurred a few times. This sequence joins TRBV18 and TRBJ2-7; D gene unclear. This CDR3 is built from 12 residues. Trimming pared 6 bases from V and 3 bases from J, leaving 9 bases between. CDR1 and CDR2 from the germline V gene are KGHSH and LQKENI. In DNA form, the CDR3 reads TGTGCCAGCTCCCCGGACGTCTACGAGCAGTACTTC. Amino acid sequence: CASSPDVYEQYF.

The gene calls are TRBV28 and TRBJ1-4, with 10 bases that match TRBD1. CDR3 length: 14 amino acids. V shed 4 bases and J 8 bases; nucleotides not matched to a gene: 4. CDR1 MDHEN and CDR2 SYDVKM come from the germline V gene. CDR3 residues: CASSSGQGGEKLFF. The DNA of the CDR3 is TGTGCCAGCAGTTCTGGACAGGGGGGGGAAAAACTGTTTTTT.

The chain joins TRBV29-1 to TRBJ1-2; the D gene is possibly TRBD1 (5 bases). The CDR3 totals 13 residues. In germline, CDR1 is SQVTM, CDR2 ANQGSEA. Trimming shortened V by 4 bases and J by 0 bases, and 9 bases separated the two germline ends. The CDR3 sequence is CSVAEGPNYGYTF. In DNA form, the CDR3 reads TGCAGCGTTGCCGAGGGACCTAACTATGGCTACACCTTC. Filled out from reference TRBV29-1 and TRBJ1-2, the complete variable domain reads SAVISQKPSRDICQRGTSLTIQCQVDSQVTMMFWYRQQPGQSLTLIATANQGSEATYESGFVIDKFPISRPNLTFSTLTVSNMSPEDSSIYLCSVAEGPNYGYTFGSGTRLTVV.

This clone was observed a single time. The chain joins TRBV5-6 to TRBJ2-5; no clear D gene. The CDR3 totals 15 residues. Trimming removed 0 bases at V and 1 base at J, with 10 bases between. Germline V gene lookup returns CDR1 SGHDT and CDR2 YYEEEE. The DNA of the CDR3 is TGTGCCAGCAGCTTGGGGTCAAACAGCCAAGAGACCCAGTACTTC. This gives the protein CASSLGSNSQETQYF.

This chain connects TRBV7-9 to TRBJ1-2; tentative D call: TRBD1 (5 bases). V lost 5 bases and J lost 1, with 17 bases in between. The CDR3 is 16 amino acids. The germline CDR1 and CDR2 sequences are SEHNR and FQNEAQ (reference sequence). This CDR3 reads CASSGPGKRGNYGYTF. The CDR3 DNA sequence: TGTGCCAGCAGCGGGCCGGGAAAGAGGGGTAACTATGGCTACACCTTC.

The V gene is TRBV5-4, the J gene TRBJ1-5; 10 positions match TRBD1. This CDR3 comprises 14 residues. Per germline, CDR1 SGHNT and CDR2 YYREEE (reference sequence). The V and J ends lost 4 bases and 5 bases, in that order; junction bases with no gene match: 3. Here the CDR3 DNA reads TGTGCCAGCAGCCGGGACAGGGGCGATCAGCCCCAGCATTTT. This sequence encodes CASSRDRGDQPQHF.

CDR3 region: CASSLLAGPDTQYF. CDR3 in DNA: TGTGCCAGCAGCTTACTTGCAGGGCCAGATACGCAGTATTTT. The J gene is TRBJ2-3, the V gene TRBV7-9, with D possibly matching TRBD1 (5 bases). Germline CDR1 SEHNR, CDR2 FQNEAQ (reference sequence). Trimming cost V 2 bases and J 4 bases, with 10 bases left between them. The CDR3 spans 14 residues.

V and J are TRBV12-3 or TRBV12-4 and TRBJ1-1; TRBD1 matches at 7 bases. The V segment lost 6 bases and the J segment 5 bases; nucleotides outside the gene matches: 6. There are 13 residues in the CDR3. For the CDR3, the DNA is TGTGCCAGCAGGTCCCCAGGGGGAACTGAAGCTTTCTTT. Translation gives CASRSPGGTEAFF.

This chain links TRBV18 with TRBJ2-7; possible D gene TRBD2, 5 bases. The CDR3 runs 14 residues. CDR1 is KGHSH, CDR2 LQKENI, per germline. Trimming stripped 6 bases from V and 3 bases from J, with 15 bases between. CDR3: CASSAGLASYEQYF. CDR3 bases: TGTGCCAGCTCGGCCGGCCTAGCTAGCTACGAGCAGTACTTC.

DNA of the CDR3: TGTGCCAGCAGCTTCGGACTAGCGGGGGGGCCCGGGGCAGATACGCAGTATTTT. Residues: CASSFGLAGGPGADTQYF. V is TRBV7-2 and J is TRBJ2-3, with 15 bases that match TRBD2. CDR1 is SGHTA, CDR2 FQGNSA, per germline. The V and J ends lost 3 bases and 4 bases, in that order; junction bases with no gene match: 8. This CDR3 contains 18 residues.

The CDR3 region has the DNA TGTGCCAGCAGTTACCCCACACCGCAGACGGTGAACACTGAAGCTTTCTTT. Its translation is CASSYPTPQTVNTEAFF. The rearrangement links TRBV6-2 or TRBV6-3 to TRBJ1-1; D not certain. V lost 2 bases, J lost 0 bases, and 16 bases lay in between. This CDR3 spans 17 amino acids. Per germline, CDR1 MNHEY and CDR2 SVGEGT.

This chain connects TRBV5-8 to TRBJ2-7; D possibly corresponds to TRBD1 (6 bases). Germline V CDR1 and CDR2: SGHTS, YDEGEE. The CDR3 covers 14 residues. Trimming cost V 3 bases and J 6 bases, with 16 bases left between them. The CDR3 sequence is CASSSAGVTGEQYF. The CDR3 nucleotides are TGTGCCAGCAGCTCGGCAGGGGTCACAGGCGAGCAGTACTTC.

The CDR3 reads CASSDTSQFYNEQFF. The CDR3 coding sequence is TGTGCCAGCAGTGATACTAGCCAATTTTACAATGAGCAGTTCTTC. The rearrangement joins TRBV25-1 to TRBJ2-1; possibly TRBD2 for D (6 bases). V lost 3 bases and J lost 4, with 13 bases in between. CDR3 length: 15 amino acids. Germline values: CDR1 MGHDK, CDR2 SYGVNS.

The chain employs TRBV6-1 and TRBJ2-5; the D is unclear. Germline values: CDR1 MNHNS, CDR2 SASEGT. The CDR3 totals 15 residues. With 2 bases removed from V and 5 bases from J, the gap between germline ends came to 15 bases. CDR3 DNA sequence: TGTGCCAGCAGTGAATTATCCTTACAAGGGGAGACCCAGTACTTC. This encodes CASSELSLQGETQYF.

The chain combines TRBV9 with TRBJ2-2; 8 bases align to TRBD1. The CDR3 consists of 19 residues. V trimming: 2 bases; J trimming: 0 bases; junction bases outside the gene matches: 12. Germline-derived CDR1 and CDR2 are SGDLS and YYNGEE. CDR3 bases: TGTGCCAGCAGCGTTCAGGGAGGAACAGGGGGTGCGAACACCGGGGAGCTGTTTTTT. This encodes CASSVQGGTGGANTGELFF.